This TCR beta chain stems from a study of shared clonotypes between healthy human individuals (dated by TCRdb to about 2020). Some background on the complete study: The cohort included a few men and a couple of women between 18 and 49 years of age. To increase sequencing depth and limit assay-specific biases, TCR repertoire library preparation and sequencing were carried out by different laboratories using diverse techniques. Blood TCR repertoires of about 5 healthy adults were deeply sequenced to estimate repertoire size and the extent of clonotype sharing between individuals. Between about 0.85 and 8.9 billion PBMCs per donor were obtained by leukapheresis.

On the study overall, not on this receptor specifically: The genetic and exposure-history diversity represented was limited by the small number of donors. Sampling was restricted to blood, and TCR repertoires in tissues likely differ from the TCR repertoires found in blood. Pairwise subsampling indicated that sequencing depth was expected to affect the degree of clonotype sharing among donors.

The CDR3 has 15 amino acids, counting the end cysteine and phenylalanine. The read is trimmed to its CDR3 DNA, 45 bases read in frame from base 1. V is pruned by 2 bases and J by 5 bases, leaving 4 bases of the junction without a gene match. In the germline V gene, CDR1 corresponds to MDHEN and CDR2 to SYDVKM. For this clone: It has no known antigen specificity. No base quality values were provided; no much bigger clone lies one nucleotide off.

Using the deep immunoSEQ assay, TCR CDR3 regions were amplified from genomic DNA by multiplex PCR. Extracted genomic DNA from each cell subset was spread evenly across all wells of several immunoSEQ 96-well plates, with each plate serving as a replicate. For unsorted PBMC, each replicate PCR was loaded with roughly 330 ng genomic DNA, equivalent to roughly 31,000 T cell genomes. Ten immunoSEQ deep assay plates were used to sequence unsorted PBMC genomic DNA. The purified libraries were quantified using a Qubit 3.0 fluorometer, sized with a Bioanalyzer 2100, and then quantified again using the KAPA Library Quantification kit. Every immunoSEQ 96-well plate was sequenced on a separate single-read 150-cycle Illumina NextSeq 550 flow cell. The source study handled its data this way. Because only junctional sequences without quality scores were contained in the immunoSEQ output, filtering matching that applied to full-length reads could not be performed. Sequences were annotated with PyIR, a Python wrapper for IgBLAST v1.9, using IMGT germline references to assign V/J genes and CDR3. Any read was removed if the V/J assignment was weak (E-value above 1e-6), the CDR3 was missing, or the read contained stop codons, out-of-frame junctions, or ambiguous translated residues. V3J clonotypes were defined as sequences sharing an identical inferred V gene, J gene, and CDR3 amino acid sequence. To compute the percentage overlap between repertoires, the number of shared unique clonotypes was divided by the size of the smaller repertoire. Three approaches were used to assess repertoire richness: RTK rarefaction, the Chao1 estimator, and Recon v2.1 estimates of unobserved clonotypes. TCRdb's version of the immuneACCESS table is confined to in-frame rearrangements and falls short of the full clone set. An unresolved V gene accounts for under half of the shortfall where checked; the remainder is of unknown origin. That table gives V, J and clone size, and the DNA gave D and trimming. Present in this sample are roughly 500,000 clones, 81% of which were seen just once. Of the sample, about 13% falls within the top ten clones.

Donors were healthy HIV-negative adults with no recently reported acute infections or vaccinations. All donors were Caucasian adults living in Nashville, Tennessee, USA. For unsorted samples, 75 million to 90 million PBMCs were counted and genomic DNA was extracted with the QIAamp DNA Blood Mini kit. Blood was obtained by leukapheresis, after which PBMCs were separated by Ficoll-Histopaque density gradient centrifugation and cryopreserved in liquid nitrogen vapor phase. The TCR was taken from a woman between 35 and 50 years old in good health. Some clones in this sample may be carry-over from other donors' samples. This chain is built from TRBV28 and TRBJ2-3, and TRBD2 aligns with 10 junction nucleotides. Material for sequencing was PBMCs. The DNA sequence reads TGTGCCAGCAGTTTACTTCGGACTAGCGGAGATACGCAGTATTTT. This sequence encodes CASSLLRTSGDTQYF.